This entry lists 24 T cell receptor beta chains sequenced from one sample in a study of cytomegalovirus exposure and HLA in healthy donors. 60 Vbeta and 13 Jbeta primers were used in PCR. Repertoires were generated with immunoSEQ multiplex PCR, while TCRdb's copy carries only in-frame clones and drops some. Of about 140,000 clones in the sample, roughly 71% were seen once. Sequencing was performed on PBMCs. The receptors here all came from a man aged 25 to 40 in good health and CMV-seronegative.

The genes are TRBV18 and TRBJ2-5; perhaps TRBD2 as D (6 bases). The V end was cut by 6 bases, the J end by 4 bases, with 15 bases between. Germline V gene sequence: CDR1 KGHSH, CDR2 LQKENI. The CDR3 runs 14 residues. The CDR3 protein is CASSSDGRGETQYF. CDR3 bases: TGTGCCAGCTCTTCCGACGGGCGGGGAGAGACCCAGTACTTC.

In this sample, this clone turned up a few times. V is TRBV6-1 and J is TRBJ2-7, with unresolved D. V lost 6 bases and J lost 6, with 12 bases in between. This CDR3 is 12 amino acids long. Germline V gene sequence: CDR1 MNHNS, CDR2 SASEGT. The CDR3 here is CASRLSQVEQYF. DNA of the CDR3: TGTGCCAGCAGGTTATCTCAGGTCGAGCAGTACTTC.

On this clone: An end of the junction differs from the germline gene, which may be a read error. CDR3 nucleotides: TGCGCCAGCAGCTTCACAGGGGGAAATTCACCCCCCCACTTT. Protein sequence: CASSFTGGNSPPHF. The V call is TRBV5-1, the J call TRBJ1-6; 8 bases align to TRBD1. Germline CDR1 and CDR2: SGHRS and YFSETQ. This CDR3 comprises 14 residues.

The chain couples TRBV7-9 to TRBJ2-1, with a possible D match to TRBD1 (6 bases). The V gene's germline CDR1 is SEHNR and CDR2 FQNEAQ (reference sequence). The CDR3 extends over 14 amino acids. Trimming removed 5 bases at V and 5 bases at J, with 13 bases between. This CDR3 is CASSPGQRNNEQFF. CDR3 bases: TGTGCCAGCAGCCCAGGACAGCGCAACAATGAGCAGTTCTTC. Looking up the rest from reference TRBV7-9 and TRBJ2-1 gives the full variable domain: DTGVSQNPRHKITKRGQNVTFRCDPISEHNRLYWYRQTLGQGPEFLTYFQNEAQLEKSRLLSDRFSAERPKGSFSTLEIQRTEQGDSAMYLCASSPGQRNNEQFFGPGTRLTVL.

The CDR3 protein is CASKGGGTENTEAFF. Written as DNA, the CDR3 is TGTGCCAGCAAGGGGGGAGGGACGGAAAACACTGAAGCTTTCTTT. V and J are TRBV28 and TRBJ1-1, with a tentative D call TRBD1 (6 bases). Germline CDR1 MDHEN, CDR2 SYDVKM. The CDR3 has 15 amino acids. V was trimmed by 7 bases and J by 2 bases, leaving 17 bases between them.

This clone appeared a few times. The CDR3 loop reads CASSERDSYEQYF. The CDR3 bases are TGTGCCAGCAGTGAGCGGGACTCCTACGAGCAGTACTTC. This rearrangement joins TRBV6-1 to TRBJ2-7; D is possibly TRBD2 (6 bases). This CDR3 has 13 residues. Germline CDR1 MNHNS, CDR2 SASEGT. Trimming removed 3 bases at V and 0 bases at J, with 6 bases between.

The genes are TRBV28 and TRBJ1-2; D perhaps matches TRBD1 (6 bases). V shed 2 bases and J shed 6 bases, with 13 bases lying between them. Germline V gives CDR1 MDHEN, CDR2 SYDVKM. The CDR3 is 14 amino acids. CDR3 amino acids: CASSLLRGQHGYTF. DNA for the CDR3: TGTGCCAGCAGTTTACTCCGGGGACAACATGGCTACACCTTC.

This clone was recorded a few times. The chain has TRBV7-2 and TRBJ1-2; 8 bases map to TRBD1. Germline V gene lookup returns CDR1 SGHTA and CDR2 FQGNSA. The CDR3 loop spans 13 amino acids. After removal of 7 bases from V and 6 bases from J, the junction contained 7 bases not matched to a gene. The CDR3 sequence: CASIGGQVHGYTF. DNA for the CDR3: TGTGCCAGCATCGGGGGACAGGTCCATGGCTACACCTTC.

The chain uses TRBV15 and TRBJ1-5, with TRBD1 identical over 7 bases. The germline CDR1 and CDR2 sequences are LNHNV and YYDKDF (reference sequence). After removal of 2 bases from V and 4 bases from J, the junction contained 2 bases not matched to a gene. This CDR3 contains 14 residues. CDR3 in amino acids: CATSRQGGNQPQHF. In DNA, the CDR3 is TGTGCCACCAGCAGACAGGGGGGAAATCAGCCCCAGCATTTT.

The chain couples TRBV6-4 to TRBJ2-7; TRBD1 aligns across 7 bases. J gave up 5 bases and V 6 bases, and 7 bases lay outside the gene matches. This CDR3 has 13 amino acids. CDR1 and CDR2 (germline): MRHNA, SNTAGT. CDR3 region: CASRPQGMDEQYF. CDR3 nucleotides: TGTGCCAGCAGGCCACAGGGGATGGACGAGCAGTACTTC.

This sequence joins TRBV28 and TRBJ1-4; D remains unclear. The V gene lost 5 bases and the J gene lost 4 bases, with 17 bases spanning the gap. The CDR3 runs 16 residues. Germline lookup yields CDR1 MDHEN and CDR2 SYDVKM. CDR3 region: CASSPPLHTNNEKLFF. The DNA for the CDR3 is TGTGCCAGCAGTCCCCCCCTTCATACAAATAATGAAAAACTGTTTTTT.

The chain employs TRBV19 and TRBJ2-7, with a weak D call TRBD1 (6 bases). CDR1 LNHDA and CDR2 SQIVND come from the germline V gene (reference sequence). The CDR3 extends over 14 amino acids. The ends were cut back, 3 bases at V and 5 bases at J, with 14 bases in the middle. The CDR3 reads CASSIRDTGNEQYF. CDR3 coding DNA: TGTGCCAGTAGTATTAGGGACACCGGCAACGAGCAGTACTTC.

This chain uses TRBV30 with TRBJ2-1, with 8 bases fitting TRBD2. V shed 5 bases, J shed 12 bases, and the junction held 6 bases outside the gene matches. The CDR3 extends over 11 amino acids. Germline assignment: CDR1 GTSNPN and CDR2 SVGIG (reference sequence). The CDR3 DNA sequence: TGTGCCTGGGGGAGCGGGGGAGGGCAGTTCTTC. Translated: CAWGSGGGQFF.

This chain connects TRBV7-2 to TRBJ1-4; weak D call: TRBD1 (6 bases). Trimming pared 1 base from V and 8 bases from J, leaving 11 bases between. The CDR3 contains 14 residues. Germline V gene data show CDR1 as SGHTA and CDR2 as FQGNSA. In DNA, the CDR3 is TGTGCCAGCAGCTTAGGGGGGCCGCAAGAAAAACTGTTTTTT. It specifies CASSLGGPQEKLFF.

V and J are TRBV15 and TRBJ2-4; TRBD2 aligns across 7 bases. This CDR3 is built from 17 residues. The trim removed 3 bases at V and 1 base at J, leaving 9 bases unmatched. From germline, CDR1 is LNHNV and CDR2 YYDKDF (reference sequence). The CDR3, as DNA: TGTGCCACCAGCAGTCGGGGAGGGGAGCCCGCCAAAAACATTCAGTACTTC. It translates to CATSSRGGEPAKNIQYF.

The chain combines TRBV5-1 with TRBJ2-5; TRBD1 is a possible D gene (6 bases). The CDR3 is 14 residues long. From germline, CDR1 is SGHRS and CDR2 YFSETQ. Trimming pared 6 bases from V and 5 bases from J, leaving 17 bases between. The CDR3 nucleotides read TGCGCCAGCACTTCGGGGACATGGGGGGAGACCCAGTACTTC. This gives the protein CASTSGTWGETQYF.

The rearrangement links TRBV5-1 to TRBJ1-5; TRBD1 might be the D (5 bases). Between the trimmed V and J ends, which lost 1 base and 7 bases, there was a span of 12 bases. CDR1 and CDR2 (germline): SGHRS, YFSETQ. The CDR3 sequence is 14 residues long. Here the CDR3 DNA reads TGCGCCAGCAGCTTGCGGGGGGGTGGACAGCCCCAGCATTTT. Translated, it gives CASSLRGGGQPQHF.

The CDR3 bases are TGTGCCAGCAGCTTAATAGCTAGCGGGGGTTACAATGAGCAGTTCTTC. Amino acids: CASSLIASGGYNEQFF. This chain uses TRBV11-2 with TRBJ2-1; the match to TRBD2 covers 10 bases. The CDR3 is 16 amino acids. V dropped 2 bases and J dropped 4; count of bases not matched to a gene: 5. Germline lookup yields CDR1 SGHAT and CDR2 FQNNGV.

In its sample, this clone was seen once. V usage is TRBV7-2 and J usage is TRBJ2-4; tentative D call: TRBD2 (6 bases). This CDR3 contains 15 residues. Germline-derived CDR1 and CDR2 are SGHTA and FQGNSA. The V end was cut by 5 bases, the J end by 3 bases, with 14 bases between. CDR3 amino acids: CASSRPAGHKNIQYF. In DNA form, the CDR3 reads TGTGCCAGCAGCCGGCCCGCGGGGCACAAAAACATTCAGTACTTC.

The rearrangement uses TRBV6-1 and TRBJ1-5; D gene unclear. The germline V gene encodes CDR1 MNHNS and CDR2 SASEGT. The CDR3 runs to 11 residues. The ends were cut back, 3 bases at V and 7 bases at J, with 4 bases in the middle. The CDR3 DNA sequence: TGTGCCAGCAGTGACGGGCAGCCCCAGCATTTT. This gives the protein CASSDGQPQHF.

This clone occurred once. V usage is TRBV28 and J usage is TRBJ2-2; 8 bases line up with TRBD2. CDR1 and CDR2 from the germline V gene are MDHEN and SYDVKM. This CDR3 has 14 residues. Germline trimming cut 5 bases from V and 7 bases from J; bases unmatched to any gene: 6. The CDR3 spells CASSHGGGFGELFF. In DNA form, the CDR3 reads TGTGCCAGCAGTCACGGGGGGGGATTCGGGGAGCTGTTTTTT.

The chain employs TRBV2 and TRBJ1-5; D is possibly TRBD1 (6 bases). The length of the CDR3 is 18 residues. CDR1 is SNHLY and CDR2 is FYNNEI in the germline V gene. The V end lost 4 bases, the J end lost 0 bases, and 19 bases lay between the germline ends. The CDR3 protein is CASSASPGGHLSNQPQHF. Written as DNA, the CDR3 is TGTGCCAGCAGTGCCTCCCCGGGGGGACATCTTAGCAATCAGCCCCAGCATTTT.

This clone was counted a few times. This sequence joins TRBV11-2 and TRBJ2-7; D may be TRBD1 (5 bases). This CDR3 has 15 amino acids. V was pared by 3 bases and J by 3 bases, with 15 bases between. The germline V gene encodes CDR1 SGHAT and CDR2 FQNNGV. The CDR3: CASSFSPDSYYEQYF. In DNA form, the CDR3 reads TGTGCCAGCAGCTTCTCCCCCGACAGTTACTACGAGCAGTACTTC.

The rearrangement joins TRBV7-3 to TRBJ2-5; D might be TRBD1 (6 bases). The CDR3 covers 15 residues. V shed 2 bases and J shed 1 base, with 11 bases lying between them. Looked up from germline, CDR1 is SGHTA and CDR2 is FQGTGA. CDR3: CASSLGQGFQETQYF. The CDR3 nucleotides read TGTGCCAGCAGCTTAGGGCAGGGGTTCCAAGAGACCCAGTACTTC.